The clone carrying this T cell receptor (beta chain) was observed a single time. The CDR3 contains 15 residues. The V end lost 3 bases, the J end lost 0 bases, and 12 bases lay between the germline ends. The germline V gene encodes CDR1 DFQATT and CDR2 SNEGSKA (reference sequence). These data come from a study of blood T cell repertoires in COVID-19. The repertoire was sequenced with immunoSEQ multiplex PCR; TCRdb's copy has only in-frame clones and lacks some. This sample has over 250,000 clones, with approximately 85% found just once. The clonotype comes from a middle-aged man with active or convalescent COVID-19. Sequencing used peripheral blood. The V gene is TRBV20-1, the J gene TRBJ2-1, with D possibly TRBD2 on 5 matching bases. CDR3 protein: CSASLTRSSYNEQFF. For the CDR3, the DNA is TGCAGTGCTAGTCTTACTAGAAGCTCCTACAATGAGCAGTTCTTC.